This TCR beta chain derives from a study of Graves' ophthalmopathy and Graves' hyperthyroidism. Study results and limitations: In separating ophthalmopathy from stable hyperthyroidism, a 13-signature model achieved about 91% sensitivity and 75% to 84% specificity. Among expanded thyroid clonotypes above 0.001 frequency, most also occurred in blood.

On this clonotype: Antigen specificity is unknown.

The authors amplified TCR beta CDR3 regions, and they did so from RNA transcripts for repertoire sequencing. HTBI primers served in a first-round RT-PCR, which a second-round multiplex PCR followed. TCRdb called the multiplex PCR reads again in MiXCR, with one record for every CDR3 protein. The sample yields around 1,000,000 distinct CDR3 sequences, about two fifths seen once. Germline CDR1 is SGHVS and CDR2 is FQNEAQ. With 2 bases removed from V and 3 bases from J, the gap between germline ends came to 10 bases. This CDR3 is 14 amino acids long. V is TRBV7-8 and J is TRBJ1-1; D call uncertain. The sequencing sample was made of peripheral blood or thyroid tissue (not recorded which). The sequence was collected from an adult man with Graves' hyperthyroidism. The CDR3, as DNA: TGTGCCAGCAGCTTACGGAGCTGGGACACTGAAGCTTTCTTT. It translates to CASSLRSWDTEAFF.